A selection of T cell receptor beta chains follows, all from one sample in a study of blood T cell repertoires in COVID-19. The repertoire was sequenced with immunoSEQ multiplex PCR; TCRdb's copy has only in-frame clones and lacks some. Among fewer than 300,000 clones listed, 80% to 90% were seen once. The sample was peripheral blood. These receptors all come from a woman aged 45-59 years who had recovered from COVID-19. Both conserved end residues are part of each CDR3. The D gene is left open where the match is weak. Size tells how often a clone was seen (once, few, many) or the class of an expanded clone, and some rows leave it out.

>TRBV7-3|TRBJ2-1|few|TRBD1
CASSSDRDNEQFF
TGTGCCAGCAGCTCCGACAGGGACAATGAGCAGTTCTTC
>TRBV11-3|TRBJ2-1|few|TRBD2
CASSTRGGGESYNEQFF
TGTGCCAGCAGCACGAGAGGCGGGGGTGAGTCCTACAATGAGCAGTTCTTC
>TRBV28|TRBJ1-4|.|TRBD1
CASSFPGQGNEKLFF
TGTGCCAGCAGTTTCCCGGGACAGGGGAATGAAAAACTGTTTTTT
>TRBV20-1|TRBJ2-3|.|TRBD1
CSAGGPDTQYF
TGCAGCGCAGGGGGTCCAGATACGCAGTATTTT
>TRBV10-3|TRBJ2-1|.|.
CAISESPEYNEQFF
TGTGCCATCAGTGAGTCGCCGGAGTACAATGAGCAGTTCTTC
>TRBV4-3|TRBJ1-6|.|.
CASSQDSSYNSPLHF
TGCGCCAGCAGCCAAGACAGCTCCTATAATTCACCCCTCCACTTT
>TRBV6-5|TRBJ1-1|.|TRBD1
CASSYSDGTGNTEAFF
TGTGCCAGCAGTTACTCTGACGGGACAGGAAACACTGAAGCTTTCTTT
>TRBV5-8|TRBJ2-1|.|TRBD2
CASSSAGNLYNEQFF
TGTGCCAGCAGCTCAGCGGGGAACCTATACAATGAGCAGTTCTTC
>TRBV5-1|TRBJ2-5|.|.
CASSQWGQGSQYF
TGCGCCAGCAGCCAATGGGGGCAGGGGTCCCAGTACTTC
>TRBV21-1|TRBJ1-2|.|.
CASSKIRQGGYGYTF
TGTGCCAGCAGCAAAATCCGACAGGGGGGGTATGGCTACACCTTC
>TRBV27|TRBJ2-1|.|TRBD2
CASSLESGRGARDEQFF
TGTGCCAGCAGTTTAGAATCGGGGCGGGGGGCTCGGGATGAGCAGTTCTTC
>TRBV18|TRBJ1-1|.|TRBD1
CASSQGGQGNTEAFF
TGTGCCAGCTCACAAGGGGGACAGGGAAACACTGAAGCTTTCTTT
>TRBV2|TRBJ1-1|.|.
CASSAGGTEAFF
TGTGCCAGCAGTGCGGGAGGCACTGAAGCTTTCTTT
>TRBV5-4|TRBJ2-1|.|TRBD1
CASSLGTGVDNEQFF
TGTGCCAGCAGCTTGGGGACAGGGGTGGACAATGAGCAGTTCTTC
>TRBV7-9|TRBJ1-1|.|.
CASSRTGLGYTEAFF
TGTGCCAGCAGCCGTACAGGGCTAGGGTACACTGAAGCTTTCTTT
>TRBV29-1|TRBJ1-2|.|TRBD1
CSVAAGGGLYGYTF
TGCAGCGTTGCAGCAGGGGGCGGTCTCTATGGCTACACCTTC
>TRBV4-2|TRBJ2-1|few|.
CASSQPSANNEQFF
TGTGCCAGCAGCCAACCTAGCGCCAACAATGAGCAGTTCTTC
>TRBV10-1|TRBJ2-1|.|.
CATIPPFLGRINEQFF
TGCGCCACCATTCCCCCCTTTTTGGGGAGGATCAATGAGCAGTTCTTC
>TRBV7-2|TRBJ2-7|.|.
CASSFKLGFPYEQYF
TGTGCCAGCAGCTTTAAACTAGGATTTCCCTACGAGCAGTACTTC
>TRBV15|TRBJ2-5|.|TRBD2
CATSRDHSGRPQETQYF
TGTGCCACCAGCAGAGATCATAGCGGGAGACCCCAAGAGACCCAGTACTTC
>TRBV7-2|TRBJ2-5|.|TRBD2
CASSLGTSGGQETQYF
TGTGCCAGCAGCCTCGGGACTAGCGGGGGCCAAGAGACCCAGTACTTC
>TRBV15|TRBJ1-4|.|.
CATSRGGSPEVDEKLFF
TGTGCCACCAGCAGAGGAGGGTCCCCGGAGGTGGATGAAAAACTGTTTTTT
>TRBV5-1|TRBJ2-3|.|TRBD2
CASSLAGFPGTDTQYF
TGCGCCTCCTCCCTAGCGGGGTTCCCTGGCACAGATACGCAGTATTTT
>TRBV5-1|TRBJ2-7|.|TRBD2
CASNPGTSGNEQYF
TGCGCCAGCAACCCCGGGACTAGCGGGAACGAGCAGTACTTC
>TRBV5-1|TRBJ2-3|.|.
CASSLEGQGTDTQYF
TGCGCCAGCAGCTTGGAGGGACAAGGCACAGATACGCAGTATTTT
>TRBV6-2/TRBV6-3|TRBJ2-3|once|TRBD2
CASSNLAGGNTDTQYF
TGTGCCAGCAGTAACCTGGCGGGGGGAAACACAGATACGCAGTATTTT
>TRBV27|TRBJ1-1|.|TRBD1
CASSGQANTEAFF
TGTGCCAGCAGCGGACAGGCGAACACTGAAGCTTTCTTT
>TRBV27|TRBJ1-2|.|TRBD1
CASSLTGQVYGYTF
TGTGCCAGCAGTTTAACGGGACAGGTTTATGGCTACACCTTC
>TRBV7-2|TRBJ2-5|.|TRBD2
CASSPRTSGPWETQYF
TGTGCCAGCAGCCCTCGGACTAGCGGGCCCTGGGAGACCCAGTACTTC
>TRBV13|TRBJ2-7|.|TRBD2
CASSLGRLATYEQYF
TGTGCCAGCAGCTTAGGCCGACTAGCGACCTACGAGCAGTACTTC
>TRBV7-3|TRBJ1-1|.|.
CASSSQGGTEAFF
TGTGCCAGCAGTTCTCAGGGTGGGACTGAAGCTTTCTTT
>TRBV4-1|TRBJ1-2|.|TRBD1
CASSRGTGGNYGYTF
TGCGCCAGCAGCCGAGGGACAGGGGGTAACTATGGCTACACCTTC
>TRBV6-2/TRBV6-3|TRBJ2-2|.|TRBD2
CASSYGGVNTGELFF
TGTGCCAGCAGTTACGGGGGGGTGAACACCGGGGAGCTGTTTTTT
>TRBV28|TRBJ1-4|.|TRBD1
CATDREGEKLFF
TGTGCCACAGACAGGGAAGGTGAAAAACTGTTTTTT
>TRBV29-1|TRBJ1-1|.|.
CSVVGRQGNTEAFF
TGCAGCGTTGTGGGCAGGCAGGGTAATACTGAAGCTTTCTTT
>TRBV18|TRBJ2-7|.|TRBD1
CASSPLGQEHEQYF
TGTGCCAGCTCACCATTGGGACAGGAGCACGAGCAGTACTTC
>TRBV7-2|TRBJ2-5|.|TRBD2
CASSLRLAGETQYF
TGTGCCAGCAGCCTAAGACTAGCGGGGGAGACCCAGTACTTC
>TRBV28|TRBJ2-3|.|.
CASCSEVVHTDTQYF
TGTGCCAGCTGTTCCGAGGTAGTCCACACAGATACGCAGTATTTT
>TRBV27|TRBJ2-7|.|TRBD1
CASSSLGGGYEQYF
TGTGCCAGCAGCTCCCTAGGGGGCGGCTACGAGCAGTACTTC
>TRBV4-3|TRBJ2-3|.|TRBD2
CASSLQAGASTDTQYF
TGCGCCAGCAGCCTACAAGCGGGAGCTAGCACAGATACGCAGTATTTT
>TRBV3-1/TRBV3-2|TRBJ2-2|.|.
CASSLWTTENTGELFF
TGTGCCAGCAGCTTATGGACGACAGAGAACACCGGGGAGCTGTTTTTT
>TRBV28|TRBJ1-2|.|.
CASRLGWSDYGYTF
TGTGCCAGCAGACTCGGTTGGTCGGACTATGGCTACACCTTC
>TRBV28|TRBJ2-7|.|TRBD2
CASWAGTTYEQYF
TGTGCCAGTTGGGCCGGGACTACCTACGAGCAGTACTTC
>TRBV9|TRBJ2-1|.|.
CASNSGLPSDEQFF
TGTGCCAGCAATAGCGGACTCCCTTCCGATGAGCAGTTCTTC
>TRBV13|TRBJ2-1|few|TRBD2
CASSLRPTSGRNNEQFF
TGTGCCAGCAGCTTACGCCCCACTAGCGGGCGAAACAATGAGCAGTTCTTC
>TRBV28|TRBJ2-5|once|.
CASVPQGNQETQYF
TGTGCCAGCGTCCCCCAGGGAAACCAAGAGACCCAGTACTTC
>TRBV7-2|TRBJ1-5|.|TRBD1
CASSSGQGRGYSNQPQHF
TGTGCCAGCAGCTCCGGACAGGGTAGGGGTTATAGCAATCAGCCCCAGCATTTT
>TRBV7-2|TRBJ1-1|.|.
CASSPTIGHTEAFF
TGTGCCAGCAGCCCGACAATAGGCCACACTGAAGCTTTCTTT
>TRBV28|TRBJ1-1|.|.
CASSALSGNTEAFF
TGTGCCAGCAGTGCCCTAAGCGGGAACACTGAAGCTTTCTTT
>TRBV7-2|TRBJ2-3|once|TRBD2
CASSLRGAPTGEQYF
TGTGCCAGCAGCTTGCGGGGGGCCCCGACAGGAGAGCAGTATTTT
>TRBV27|TRBJ2-5|.|.
CASSLSVFGETQYF
TGTGCCAGCAGTTTATCAGTTTTCGGAGAGACCCAGTACTTC
>TRBV7-2|TRBJ1-5|.|TRBD1
CASSPRTGNQPQHF
TGTGCCAGCAGCCCAAGGACAGGGAATCAGCCCCAGCATTTT
>TRBV6-5|TRBJ2-7|.|TRBD1
CASSWDRGGEQYF
TGTGCCAGCAGTTGGGACAGGGGTGGCGAGCAGTACTTC
>TRBV27|TRBJ1-5|.|.
CASSSAGGGYGTENQPQHF
TGTGCCAGCAGTTCCGCGGGGGGGGGTTACGGGACGGAAAATCAGCCCCAGCATTTT